This section outlines one T cell receptor (beta chain) sequence together with its context. Its antigen remains unidentified. The data were taken from a study of cytomegalovirus exposure and HLA in healthy donors. Study-wide findings and caveats: A missense variant in DCLRE1C was later tied to TCR beta V- and J-gene trimming. Earlier findings revealed that most TCR beta V segments proved productive either about 87% or about 30% of the time.

The germline gives CDR1 MGHRA, CDR2 YSYEKL. Trimming took 1 base from V and 7 from J; bases not matched to a gene: 7. The CDR3 is 15 amino acids. The primer mix had 60 Vbeta and 13 Jbeta primers. As processed by the authors: A follow-up analysis tallied some 80 million unique TCR beta chains, roughly 9.9 million shared. Sequencing used immunoSEQ multiplex PCR; TCRdb keeps in-frame clones, though not all of them. V and J calls plus clone size are reproduced from that table; the DNA served to infer D and trimming. The data contain around 190,000 clones, roughly 85% of them singletons. The sequencing input was PBMCs. The rearrangement uses TRBV4-1 and TRBJ1-2, with 9 bases lining up with TRBD1. The TCR originated in a woman aged 40 to 50 in good health and CMV-seronegative. This chain's CDR3 is CASSQAVDRGSGYTF. CDR3 coding DNA: TGCGCCAGCAGCCAAGCTGTGGACAGGGGAAGTGGCTACACCTTC.